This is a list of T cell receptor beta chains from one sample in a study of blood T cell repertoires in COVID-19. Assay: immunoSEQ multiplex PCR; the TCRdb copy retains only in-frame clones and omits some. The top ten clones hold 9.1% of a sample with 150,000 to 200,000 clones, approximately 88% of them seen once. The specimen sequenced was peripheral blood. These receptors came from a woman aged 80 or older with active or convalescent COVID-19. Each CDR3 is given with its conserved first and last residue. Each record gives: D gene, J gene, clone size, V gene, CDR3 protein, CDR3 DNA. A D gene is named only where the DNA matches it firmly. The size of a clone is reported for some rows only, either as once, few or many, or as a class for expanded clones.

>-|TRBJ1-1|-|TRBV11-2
CASRPTRTPRNTEAFF
TGTGCCAGCAGACCAACCCGGACACCACGGAACACTGAAGCTTTCTTT
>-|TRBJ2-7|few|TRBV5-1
CASSLDLEVQYF
TGCGCCAGCAGCCTTGACTTGGAAGTGCAGTACTTC
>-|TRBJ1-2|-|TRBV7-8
CASSLASGYGYTF
TGTGCCAGCAGCTTAGCGTCGGGGTATGGCTACACCTTC
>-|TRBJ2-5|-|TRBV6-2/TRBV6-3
CASSYASGTETQYF
TGTGCCAGCAGTTACGCCTCAGGTACCGAGACCCAGTACTTC
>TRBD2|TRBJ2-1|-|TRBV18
CASSPIAGGMTIEQFF
TGTGCCAGCTCACCCATAGCGGGGGGTATGACAATTGAGCAGTTCTTC
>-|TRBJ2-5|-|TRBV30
CAWSVGGGETQYF
TGTGCCTGGAGTGTGGGAGGGGGGGAGACCCAGTACTTC
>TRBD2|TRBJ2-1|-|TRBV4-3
CASSQEPSGEYNEQFF
TGCGCCAGCAGCCAAGAACCTAGCGGGGAGTACAATGAGCAGTTCTTC
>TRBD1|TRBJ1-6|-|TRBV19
CASAGTGVSPLHF
TGTGCCAGCGCCGGGACAGGGGTTTCACCCCTCCACTTT
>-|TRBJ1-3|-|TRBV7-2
CASSLDEGSGNTIYF
TGTGCCAGCAGCTTAGACGAGGGTTCAGGAAACACCATATATTTT
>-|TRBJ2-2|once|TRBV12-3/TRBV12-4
CASRKADTGELFF
TGTGCCAGCAGGAAAGCCGACACCGGGGAGCTGTTTTTT
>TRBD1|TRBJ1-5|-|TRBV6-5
CASRGQGSGQPQHF
TGTGCCAGCAGAGGACAGGGTAGCGGGCAGCCCCAGCATTTT
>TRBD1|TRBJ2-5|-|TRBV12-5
CASGLGMTGGGETQYF
TGTGCTAGTGGTTTGGGGATGACAGGGGGAGGAGAGACCCAGTACTTC
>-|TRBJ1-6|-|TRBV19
CASSPTGSNSPLHF
TGTGCCAGTAGTCCGACAGGTTCCAATTCACCCCTCCACTTT
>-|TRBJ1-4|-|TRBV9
CASSVGRRLDEKLFF
TGTGCCAGCAGCGTAGGCCGGCGGTTGGATGAAAAACTGTTTTTT
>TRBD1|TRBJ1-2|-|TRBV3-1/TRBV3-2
CASSSIPGTAMVWGYTF
TGTGCCAGCAGCTCAATCCCCGGGACAGCTATGGTTTGGGGCTACACCTTC
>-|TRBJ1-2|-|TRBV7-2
CASSFSIDLRWGYTF
TGTGCCAGCAGCTTTTCAATCGACCTCAGGTGGGGCTACACCTTC
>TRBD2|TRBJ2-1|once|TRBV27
CASSPGLAGDRQFF
TGTGCCAGCAGTCCGGGACTAGCGGGGGATCGGCAGTTCTTC
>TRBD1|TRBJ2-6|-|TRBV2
CASSAQGGTSGANVLTF
TGTGCCAGCAGTGCACAGGGGGGAACCTCTGGGGCCAACGTCCTGACTTTC
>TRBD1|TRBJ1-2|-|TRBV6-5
CASSYSGQADGYTF
TGTGCCAGCAGTTACTCCGGACAGGCAGATGGCTACACCTTC
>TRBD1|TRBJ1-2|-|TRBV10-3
CAVSLGQGPVYGYTF
TGTGCCGTCTCACTGGGACAGGGGCCGGTCTATGGCTACACCTTC
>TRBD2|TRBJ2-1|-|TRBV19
CASRLSSGGGYEQFF
TGTGCCAGTAGGCTCTCTAGCGGGGGCGGCTATGAGCAGTTCTTC
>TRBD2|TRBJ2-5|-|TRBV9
CASSRAGGIETQYF
TGTGCCAGCAGTCGGGCGGGGGGGATAGAGACCCAGTACTTC
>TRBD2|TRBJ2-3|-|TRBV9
CASSVFPSGGAGDTQYF
TGTGCCAGCAGCGTTTTCCCTAGCGGGGGGGCCGGAGATACGCAGTATTTT
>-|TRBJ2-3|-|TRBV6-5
CASSYSSWQGDTQYF
TGTGCCAGCAGTTACTCGAGTTGGCAGGGAGATACGCAGTATTTT
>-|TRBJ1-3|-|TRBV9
CASSALGGPSPGNTIYF
TGTGCCAGCAGCGCCCTGGGGGGACCCTCGCCCGGAAACACCATATATTTT
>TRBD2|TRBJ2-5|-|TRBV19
CASSPSGGPLETQYF
TGTGCCAGTAGTCCATCGGGGGGGCCTTTGGAGACCCAGTACTTC
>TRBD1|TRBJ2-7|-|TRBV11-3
CASSPDRVEQYF
TGTGCCAGCAGCCCTGACAGGGTCGAGCAGTACTTC
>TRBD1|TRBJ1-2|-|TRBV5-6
CASSRQGFVYGYTF
TGTGCCAGCAGCCGACAGGGGTTCGTCTATGGCTACACCTTC
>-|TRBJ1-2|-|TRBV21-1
CASSRQGATNYGYTF
TGTGCCAGCAGCAGACAGGGGGCGACTAACTATGGCTACACCTTC
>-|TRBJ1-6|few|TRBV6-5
CASRGTWDYNSPLHF
TGTGCCAGCAGGGGGACATGGGATTATAATTCACCCCTCCACTTT
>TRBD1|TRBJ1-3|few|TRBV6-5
CASRPQGTVGNTIYF
TGTGCCAGCAGACCACAGGGGACTGTCGGAAACACCATATATTTT
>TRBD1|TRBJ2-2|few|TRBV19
CASSRTGLDTGELFF
TGTGCCAGTAGTAGGACAGGGTTGGACACCGGGGAGCTGTTTTTT
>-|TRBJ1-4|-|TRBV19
CASTPRGPNEKLFF
TGTGCCAGTACCCCGAGAGGCCCTAATGAAAAACTGTTTTTT
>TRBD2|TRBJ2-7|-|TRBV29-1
CSVGSGVREQYF
TGCAGCGTGGGGAGCGGGGTGCGGGAGCAGTACTTC
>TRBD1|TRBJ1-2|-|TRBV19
CASKGTGGDPSYGYTF
TGTGCCAGTAAGGGGACAGGGGGGGATCCCTCATATGGCTACACCTTC
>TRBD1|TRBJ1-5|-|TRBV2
CASHRGGNQPQHF
TGTGCCAGCCACAGGGGGGGCAATCAGCCCCAGCATTTT
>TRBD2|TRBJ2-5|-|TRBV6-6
CASSRTSGASRGETQYF
TGTGCCAGCAGTCGGACTAGCGGGGCCTCGAGGGGAGAGACCCAGTACTTC
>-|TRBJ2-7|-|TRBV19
CASSIAAGSSYEQYF
TGTGCCAGTAGTATAGCGGCAGGGTCCTCCTACGAGCAGTACTTC
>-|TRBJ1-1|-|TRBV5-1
CASSSQPGLNTEAFF
TGCGCCAGCAGTTCGCAGCCTGGGCTGAACACTGAAGCTTTCTTT
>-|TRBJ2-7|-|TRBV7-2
CASSLAREQYF
TGTGCCAGCAGCTTAGCGAGGGAGCAGTACTTC
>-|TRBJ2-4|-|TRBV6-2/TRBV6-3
CASSLLGTSLLVDIQYF
TGTGCCAGCAGTTTACTAGGGACTTCGCTTCTAGTGGACATTCAGTACTTC
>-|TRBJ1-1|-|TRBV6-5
CASSSIRHLWDTEAFF
TGTGCCAGCAGTTCCATACGACACCTCTGGGACACTGAAGCTTTCTTT
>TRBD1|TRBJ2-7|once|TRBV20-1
CSASFSFLHRDRLSYEQYF
TGCAGTGCTAGTTTTTCCTTCCTCCACCGGGACAGACTCTCCTACGAGCAGTACTTC
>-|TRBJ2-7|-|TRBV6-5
CASTGLNYEQYF
TGTGCCAGCACCGGACTGAACTACGAGCAGTACTTC
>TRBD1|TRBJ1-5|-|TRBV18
CASSPTGTASNQPQHF
TGTGCCAGCTCACCTACCGGGACAGCTAGCAATCAGCCCCAGCATTTT
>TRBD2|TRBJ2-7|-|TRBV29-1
CSVRKSGTTLPYEQYF
TGCAGCGTCCGAAAGTCCGGGACTACCCTTCCCTACGAGCAGTACTTC
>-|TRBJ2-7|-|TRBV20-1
CSASAAGAPYEQYF
TGCAGTGCTAGTGCGGCAGGCGCTCCCTACGAGCAGTACTTC
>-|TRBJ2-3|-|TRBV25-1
CASSDLWGGTDTQYF
TGTGCCAGCAGTGACCTATGGGGGGGCACAGATACGCAGTATTTT
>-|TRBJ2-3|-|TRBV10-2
CASSGQEGDTQYF
TGCGCCAGCAGCGGACAGGAGGGAGATACGCAGTATTTT
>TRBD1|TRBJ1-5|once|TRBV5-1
CASRTGDNQPQHF
TGCGCCAGCCGGACAGGGGACAATCAGCCCCAGCATTTT
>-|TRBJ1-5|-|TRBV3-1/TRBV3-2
CASSRDNNQPQHF
TGTGCCAGCAGCCGGGACAACAATCAGCCCCAGCATTTT
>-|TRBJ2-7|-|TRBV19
CASSASTGSEQYF
TGTGCCAGTAGTGCCTCTACAGGGAGCGAGCAGTACTTC
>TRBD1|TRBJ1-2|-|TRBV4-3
CASSQDRTGGGNYGYTF
TGCGCCAGCAGCCAAGACCGGACAGGGGGGGGTAACTATGGCTACACCTTC
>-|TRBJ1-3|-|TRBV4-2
CASSQVTRSGNTIYF
TGTGCCAGCAGCCAAGTAACCAGGTCTGGAAACACCATATATTTT
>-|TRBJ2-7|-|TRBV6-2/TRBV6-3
CASSLGAGFSYEQYF
TGTGCCAGCAGCCTAGGGGCAGGGTTCTCCTACGAGCAGTACTTC